The TCR beta chain under discussion was sequenced for a study of T cell responses to AZD1222 COVID-19 vaccine. About this clone itself: Its antigen remains unknown. The identical CDR3 is also encoded by other nucleotide sequences in the sample.

CDR1 SGHNT and CDR2 YYREEE come from the germline V gene (reference sequence). The CDR3 is made up of 14 amino acids. The ends were cut back, 0 bases at V and 2 bases at J, with 6 bases in the middle. Study results and limitations: Baseline serostatus was positive in only a handful of AZD1222 recipients. Nearly half of spike-specific TCRs reportedly target variant regions that are unmutated in the B.1.351 and B.1.1.7 variants. Compared with day 0, the breadth and depth of the Spike-specific TCR repertoire rose significantly after two doses of AZD1222.

TCRdb's copy holds only in-frame clones and misses some; the assay was immunoSEQ multiplex PCR. The table records about 98,000 clones, around 86% of them present only once. The TCR comes from an adult in good health. Sequences were derived from peripheral blood, sampled on day 0 of AZD1222 vaccination. The V gene is TRBV5-4, the J gene TRBJ1-5, with D uncertain. CDR3 in amino acids: CASSLAGGNQPQHF. CDR3 DNA sequence: TGTGCCAGCAGCTTGGCTGGGGGCAATCAGCCCCAGCATTTT.